This T cell receptor beta chain was obtained from a study of Graves' ophthalmopathy and Graves' hyperthyroidism. Study background: Pretreatment peripheral blood was obtained at initial diagnosis.

On this clonotype itself: Antigen specificity is unknown.

Patients were excluded if they had other autoimmune diseases or uncontrolled infections, and likewise if pregnancy or lactation applied. Points from the study as a whole: Distinction of ophthalmopathy from stable hyperthyroidism by a 13-signature model reached approximately 90% sensitivity and 70% to 83% specificity. Blood also contained most of the expanded thyroid clonotypes above 0.001 frequency.

Amplifying from RNA transcripts, the study obtained TCR beta CDR3 regions. HTBI primers were used in a first-round RT-PCR, which preceded a second-round multiplex PCR. TCRdb re-called the multiplex PCR reads with MiXCR, one entry per CDR3 protein. Of around 660,000 distinct CDR3 sequences in the sample, under 50% were seen once. The CDR3 is 13 amino acids. The ends lost 5 bases at V and 5 bases at J; junction bases unmatched: 5. Germline V CDR1 and CDR2: MNHEY, SVGEGT. This TCR derives from an adult man with Graves' ophthalmopathy. Sequenced sample: peripheral blood. The chain is built from TRBV6-2 or TRBV6-3 and TRBJ2-7, with 8 bases fitting TRBD1. The CDR3 bases are TGTGCCAGCAGTGGGACAGGAAAAGACGAGCAGTACTTC. It yields the protein CASSGTGKDEQYF.